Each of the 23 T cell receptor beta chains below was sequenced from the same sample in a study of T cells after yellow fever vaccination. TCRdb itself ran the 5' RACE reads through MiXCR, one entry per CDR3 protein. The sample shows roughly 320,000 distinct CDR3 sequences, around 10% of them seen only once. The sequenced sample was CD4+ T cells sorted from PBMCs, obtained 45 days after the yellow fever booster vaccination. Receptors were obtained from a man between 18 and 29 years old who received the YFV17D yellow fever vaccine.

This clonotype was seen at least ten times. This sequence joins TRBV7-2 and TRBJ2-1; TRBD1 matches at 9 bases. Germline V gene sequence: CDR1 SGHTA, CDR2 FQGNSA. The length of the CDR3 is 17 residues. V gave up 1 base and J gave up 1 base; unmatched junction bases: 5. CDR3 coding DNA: TGTGCCAGCAGCTTAGTCGGCGGGACAGGGTCCTACAATGAGCAGTTCTTC. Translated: CASSLVGGTGSYNEQFF.

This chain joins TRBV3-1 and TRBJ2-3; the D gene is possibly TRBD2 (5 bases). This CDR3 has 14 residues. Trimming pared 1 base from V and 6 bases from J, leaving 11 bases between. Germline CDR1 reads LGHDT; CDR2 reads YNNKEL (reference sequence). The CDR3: CASSQVSGGDTQYF. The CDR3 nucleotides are TGTGCCAGCAGCCAAGTTTCAGGCGGGGATACGCAGTATTTT.

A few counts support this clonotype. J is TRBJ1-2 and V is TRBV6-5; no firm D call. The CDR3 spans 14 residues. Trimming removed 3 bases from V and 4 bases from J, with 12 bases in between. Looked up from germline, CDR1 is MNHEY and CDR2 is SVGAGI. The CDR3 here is CASSYRGIGYGYTF. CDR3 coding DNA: TGTGCCAGCAGTTATCGGGGTATTGGCTATGGCTACACCTTC.

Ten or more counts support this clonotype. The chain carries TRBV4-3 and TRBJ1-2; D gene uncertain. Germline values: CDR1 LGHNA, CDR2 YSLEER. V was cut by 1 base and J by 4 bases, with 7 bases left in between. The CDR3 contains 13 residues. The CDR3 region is CASSQAVLYGYTF. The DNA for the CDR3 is TGCGCCAGCAGCCAAGCCGTTCTCTATGGCTACACCTTC.

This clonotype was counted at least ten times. CDR3 nucleotides: TGTGCCAGCAGGAGAGGACAGGGAGGGTACGAGCAGTACTTC. Its translation is CASRRGQGGYEQYF. V and J are TRBV6-5 and TRBJ2-7, with D maybe TRBD1 (8 bases). CDR1 and CDR2 from the germline V gene are MNHEY and SVGAGI. The CDR3 consists of 14 residues. Trimming stripped 6 bases from V and 4 bases from J, with 16 bases between.

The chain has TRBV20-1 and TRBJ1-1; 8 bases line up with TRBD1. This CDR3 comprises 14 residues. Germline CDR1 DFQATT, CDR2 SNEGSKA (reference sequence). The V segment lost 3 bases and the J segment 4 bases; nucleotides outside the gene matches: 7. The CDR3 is CSASGQGFLTEAFF. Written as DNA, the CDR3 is TGCAGTGCTAGTGGACAGGGCTTTCTCACTGAAGCTTTCTTT.

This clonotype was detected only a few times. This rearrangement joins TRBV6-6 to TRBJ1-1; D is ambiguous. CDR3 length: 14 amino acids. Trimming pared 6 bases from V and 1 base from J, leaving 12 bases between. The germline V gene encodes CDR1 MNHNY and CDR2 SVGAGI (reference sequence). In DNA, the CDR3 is TGTGCCAGCAGCCTCTTGGCCACGAACACTGAAGCTTTCTTT. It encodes CASSLLATNTEAFF.

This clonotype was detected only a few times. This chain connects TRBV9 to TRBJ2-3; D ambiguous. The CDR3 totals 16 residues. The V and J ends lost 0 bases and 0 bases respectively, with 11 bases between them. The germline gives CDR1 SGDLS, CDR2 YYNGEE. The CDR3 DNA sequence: TGTGCCAGCAGCGTAGGTCCGTTGGCTAGCACAGATACGCAGTATTTT. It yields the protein CASSVGPLASTDTQYF.

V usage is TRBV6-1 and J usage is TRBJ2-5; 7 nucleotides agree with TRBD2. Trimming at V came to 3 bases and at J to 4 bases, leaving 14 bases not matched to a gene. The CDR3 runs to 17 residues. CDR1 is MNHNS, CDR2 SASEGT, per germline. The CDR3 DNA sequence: TGTGCCAGCAGTGACCTGCATCTATCGGGGGGATCAGAGACCCAGTACTTC. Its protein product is CASSDLHLSGGSETQYF.

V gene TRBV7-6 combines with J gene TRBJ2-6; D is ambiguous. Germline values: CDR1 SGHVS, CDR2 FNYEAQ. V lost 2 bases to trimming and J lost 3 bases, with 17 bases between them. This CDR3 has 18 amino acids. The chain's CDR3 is CASSLYTDKLNGANVLTF. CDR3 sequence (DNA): TGTGCCAGCAGCTTATACACAGATAAACTTAATGGGGCCAACGTCCTGACTTTC.

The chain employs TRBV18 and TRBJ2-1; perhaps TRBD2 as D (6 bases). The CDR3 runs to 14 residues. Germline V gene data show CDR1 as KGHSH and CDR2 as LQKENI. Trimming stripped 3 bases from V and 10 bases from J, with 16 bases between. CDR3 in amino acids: CASSPDGRGTEQFF. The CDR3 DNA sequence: TGTGCCAGCTCACCGGACGGGAGAGGGACGGAGCAGTTCTTC.

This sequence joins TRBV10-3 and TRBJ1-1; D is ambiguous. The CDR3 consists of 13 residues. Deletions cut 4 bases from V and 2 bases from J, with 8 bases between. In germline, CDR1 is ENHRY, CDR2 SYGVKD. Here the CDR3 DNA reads TGTGCCATCAGTGGGCACGGTAACACTGAAGCTTTCTTT. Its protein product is CAISGHGNTEAFF.

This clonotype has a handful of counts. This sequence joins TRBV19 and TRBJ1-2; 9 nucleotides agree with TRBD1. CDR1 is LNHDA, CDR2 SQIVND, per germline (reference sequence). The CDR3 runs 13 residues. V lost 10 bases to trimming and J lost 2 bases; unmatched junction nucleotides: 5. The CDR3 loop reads CATRDRVNYGYTF. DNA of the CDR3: TGTGCCACCCGGGACAGGGTAAACTATGGCTACACCTTC.

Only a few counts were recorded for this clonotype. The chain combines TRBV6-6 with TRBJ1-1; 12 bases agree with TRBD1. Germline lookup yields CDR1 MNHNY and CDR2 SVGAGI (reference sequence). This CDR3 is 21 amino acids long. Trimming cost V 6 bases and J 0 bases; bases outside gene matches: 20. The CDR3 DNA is TGTGCCAGCAGCGACAGAAGTTCCCGGGACAGGGGGCGCGGGGTGAACACTGAAGCTTTCTTT. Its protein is CASSDRSSRDRGRGVNTEAFF.

The CDR3 loop is CASSLWDGKGDNEQFF. CDR3 nucleotides: TGTGCCAGCAGCTTATGGGACGGGAAGGGGGACAATGAGCAGTTCTTC. This chain connects TRBV7-3 to TRBJ2-1; possibly TRBD1 for D (6 bases). V shed 2 bases and J shed 5 bases, with 16 bases lying between them. Looked up from germline, CDR1 is SGHTA and CDR2 is FQGTGA. The CDR3 totals 16 residues.

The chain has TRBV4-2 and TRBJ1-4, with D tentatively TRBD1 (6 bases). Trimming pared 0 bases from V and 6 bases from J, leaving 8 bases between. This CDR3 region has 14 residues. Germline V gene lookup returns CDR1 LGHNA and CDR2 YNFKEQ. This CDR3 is CASSQEGAHEKLFF. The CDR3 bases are TGTGCCAGCAGCCAAGAGGGGGCACATGAAAAACTGTTTTTT.

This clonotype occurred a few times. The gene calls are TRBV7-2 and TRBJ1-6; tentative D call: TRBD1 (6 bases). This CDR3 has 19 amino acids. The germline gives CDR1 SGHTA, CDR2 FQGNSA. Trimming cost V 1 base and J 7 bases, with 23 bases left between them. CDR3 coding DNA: TGTGCCAGCAGCTTAGGCCTCTCTCCGGGAACAGGGATAAATTCACCCCTCCACTTT. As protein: CASSLGLSPGTGINSPLHF.

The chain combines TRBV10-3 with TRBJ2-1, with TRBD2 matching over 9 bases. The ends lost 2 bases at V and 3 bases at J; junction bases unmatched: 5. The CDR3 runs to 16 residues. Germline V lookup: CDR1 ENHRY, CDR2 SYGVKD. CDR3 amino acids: CAISEESGGIYNEQFF. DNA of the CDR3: TGTGCCATCAGTGAGGAAAGCGGGGGGATCTACAATGAGCAGTTCTTC.

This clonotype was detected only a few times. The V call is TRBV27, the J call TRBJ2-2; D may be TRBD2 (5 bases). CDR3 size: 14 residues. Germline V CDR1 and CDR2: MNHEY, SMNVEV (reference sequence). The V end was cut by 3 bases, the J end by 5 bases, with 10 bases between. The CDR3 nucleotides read TGTGCCAGCAGTTTGGAGGAGAGAACCGGGGAGCTGTTTTTT. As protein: CASSLEERTGELFF.

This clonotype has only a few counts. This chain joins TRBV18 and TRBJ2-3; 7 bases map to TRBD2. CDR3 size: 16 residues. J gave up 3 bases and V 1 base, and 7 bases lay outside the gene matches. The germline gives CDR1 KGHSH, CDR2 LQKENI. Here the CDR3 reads CASSPLRRGSTDTQYF. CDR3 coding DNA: TGTGCCAGCTCACCACTTAGGCGGGGGAGTACAGATACGCAGTATTTT.

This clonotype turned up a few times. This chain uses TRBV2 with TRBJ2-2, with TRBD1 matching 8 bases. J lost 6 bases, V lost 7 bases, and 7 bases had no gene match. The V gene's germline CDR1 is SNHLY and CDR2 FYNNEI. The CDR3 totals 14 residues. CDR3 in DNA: TGTGCCAGCAAGACCCAGGGGGCTGCCGGGGAGCTGTTTTTT. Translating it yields CASKTQGAAGELFF. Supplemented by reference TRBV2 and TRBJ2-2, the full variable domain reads EPEVTQTPSHQVTQMGQEVILRCVPISNHLYFYWYRQILGQKVEFLVSFYNNEISEKSEIFDDQFSVERPDGSNFTLKIRSTKLEDSAMYFCASKTQGAAGELFFGEGSRLTVL.

The CDR3 loop is CASSLRPAGGNEQFF. CDR3 DNA sequence: TGTGCCAGCAGCTTACGCCCAGCGGGGGGCAATGAGCAGTTCTTC. The gene calls are TRBV7-9 and TRBJ2-1; 9 bases map to TRBD2. With V trimmed by 2 bases and J by 6 bases, 5 bases remained unmatched. CDR3 size: 15 residues. The germline V gene has CDR1 SEHNR and CDR2 FQNEAQ (reference sequence).

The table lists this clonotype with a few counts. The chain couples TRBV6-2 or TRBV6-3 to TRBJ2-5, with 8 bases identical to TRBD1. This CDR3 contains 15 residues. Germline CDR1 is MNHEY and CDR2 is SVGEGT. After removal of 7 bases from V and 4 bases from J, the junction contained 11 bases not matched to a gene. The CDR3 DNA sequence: TGTGCCAGCAATCAACAGGGGGTTAACACAGAGACCCAGTACTTC. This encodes CASNQQGVNTETQYF.